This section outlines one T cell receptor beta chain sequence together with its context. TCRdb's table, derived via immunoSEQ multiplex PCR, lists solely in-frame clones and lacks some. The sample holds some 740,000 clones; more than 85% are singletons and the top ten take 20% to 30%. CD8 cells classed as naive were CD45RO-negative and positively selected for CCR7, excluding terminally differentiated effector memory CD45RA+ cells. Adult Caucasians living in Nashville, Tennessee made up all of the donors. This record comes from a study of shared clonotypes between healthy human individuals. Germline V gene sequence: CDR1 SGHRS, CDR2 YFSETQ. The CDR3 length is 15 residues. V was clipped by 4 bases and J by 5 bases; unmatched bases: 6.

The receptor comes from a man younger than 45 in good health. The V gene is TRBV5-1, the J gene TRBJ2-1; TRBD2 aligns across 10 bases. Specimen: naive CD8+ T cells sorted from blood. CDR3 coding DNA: TGCGCCAGCAGCCCTATAGCGGGAGGTCACAATGAGCAGTTCTTC. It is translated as CASSPIAGGHNEQFF.